Listed below are T cell receptor beta chains from one sample, sequenced in a study of cytomegalovirus exposure and HLA in healthy donors. Sequencing was performed with immunoSEQ multiplex PCR; in TCRdb, only in-frame clones are kept and a portion is missing. The sample contains roughly 200,000 clones, roughly four fifths of which appear only once. Input material: PBMCs. The receptors were gathered from a woman aged 18-29 years in good health and CMV-seropositive. CDR3s include the opening cysteine and the closing phenylalanine or tryptophan. Fields, in order: clone size, J gene, D gene, V gene, CDR3 DNA, CDR3 protein. D genes are given only for firm matches. Only some rows state a clone size, as once, few, many or a class for expanded clones.

clone size: NA
J gene: TRBJ1-2
D gene: TRBD1
V gene: TRBV6-1
CDR3 DNA: TGTGCCAGCAGCTCACAGGGGGCCTTGGATGGCTACACCTTC
CDR3 protein: CASSSQGALDGYTF

clone size: NA
J gene: TRBJ1-2
D gene: TRBD1
V gene: TRBV11-2
CDR3 DNA: TGTGCCAGCAGCCCATCCCCCTTGTCCAGGGGGGTAGATGGCTACACCTTC
CDR3 protein: CASSPSPLSRGVDGYTF

clone size: NA
J gene: TRBJ2-1
D gene: NA
V gene: TRBV29-1
CDR3 DNA: TGCAGCGTTGTGGTCGGGGGTTGGTACAATGAGCAGTTCTTC
CDR3 protein: CSVVVGGWYNEQFF

clone size: NA
J gene: TRBJ1-3
D gene: NA
V gene: TRBV15
CDR3 DNA: TGTGCCACCAGCAGAAAGACGACAGGAGCTGGAAACACCATATATTTT
CDR3 protein: CATSRKTTGAGNTIYF

clone size: NA
J gene: TRBJ2-1
D gene: NA
V gene: TRBV6-1
CDR3 DNA: TGTGCCAGCAGTGAAGCTCTTTTTAGCTCCTACAATGAGCAGTTCTTC
CDR3 protein: CASSEALFSSYNEQFF

clone size: NA
J gene: TRBJ2-7
D gene: TRBD1
V gene: TRBV6-5
CDR3 DNA: TGTGCCAGCAGCCAGTTACGGGACAGCTACGAGCAGTACTTC
CDR3 protein: CASSQLRDSYEQYF

clone size: NA
J gene: TRBJ2-2
D gene: TRBD1
V gene: TRBV4-2
CDR3 DNA: TGTGCCAGCAGCCAAGAGACAGGGGTCAACACCGGGGAGCTGTTTTTT
CDR3 protein: CASSQETGVNTGELFF

clone size: NA
J gene: TRBJ1-1
D gene: NA
V gene: TRBV12-5
CDR3 DNA: TGTGCTAGTGGTTACGGGGACACTGAAGCTTTCTTT
CDR3 protein: CASGYGDTEAFF

clone size: once
J gene: TRBJ1-2
D gene: NA
V gene: TRBV4-1
CDR3 DNA: TGCGCCAGCAGCCAACCAGGGCGAAACTATGGCTACACCTTC
CDR3 protein: CASSQPGRNYGYTF

clone size: NA
J gene: TRBJ1-3
D gene: TRBD1
V gene: TRBV5-6
CDR3 DNA: TGTGCCAGCAGCTTGTCTCCAGGGGGAGAAAACACCATATATTTT
CDR3 protein: CASSLSPGGENTIYF

clone size: few
J gene: TRBJ1-2
D gene: TRBD1
V gene: TRBV6-5
CDR3 DNA: TGTGCCAGCACCACTGGGACAGGGCACGGCTACACCTTC
CDR3 protein: CASTTGTGHGYTF

clone size: NA
J gene: TRBJ2-5
D gene: TRBD1
V gene: TRBV2
CDR3 DNA: TGTGCCAGCAGTGAAGCGGGGACAGGGGTGGAGACCCAGTACTTC
CDR3 protein: CASSEAGTGVETQYF

clone size: NA
J gene: TRBJ1-2
D gene: TRBD1
V gene: TRBV28
CDR3 DNA: TGTGCCAGCATCGGCGGGACAGTTAACTATGGCTACACCTTC
CDR3 protein: CASIGGTVNYGYTF

clone size: few
J gene: TRBJ1-6
D gene: NA
V gene: TRBV5-1
CDR3 DNA: TGCGCCAGCAGCCTAGAGGAGGGGAATTCACCCCTCCACTTT
CDR3 protein: CASSLEEGNSPLHF

clone size: NA
J gene: TRBJ2-7
D gene: TRBD1
V gene: TRBV18
CDR3 DNA: TGTGCCAGCTCACCACTACAGGGGGAGCAGTACTTC
CDR3 protein: CASSPLQGEQYF

clone size: NA
J gene: TRBJ1-4
D gene: NA
V gene: TRBV19
CDR3 DNA: TGTGCCAGTAGTCAAAGGAAGGCGGTTAAGAATGAAAAACTGTTTTTT
CDR3 protein: CASSQRKAVKNEKLFF

clone size: NA
J gene: TRBJ2-2
D gene: NA
V gene: TRBV6-1
CDR3 DNA: TGTGCCAGCAGCTCTACTCAGGGAACCGGGGAGCTGTTTTTT
CDR3 protein: CASSSTQGTGELFF

clone size: NA
J gene: TRBJ2-7
D gene: NA
V gene: TRBV11-2
CDR3 DNA: TGTGCCAGCAGCTTCGTCTCCTACGAGCAGTACTTC
CDR3 protein: CASSFVSYEQYF

clone size: NA
J gene: TRBJ1-6
D gene: NA
V gene: TRBV9
CDR3 DNA: TGTGCCAGCAGCGTATTGGGGGCCAGCAATTCACCCCTCCACTTT
CDR3 protein: CASSVLGASNSPLHF

clone size: few
J gene: TRBJ2-1
D gene: NA
V gene: TRBV5-1
CDR3 DNA: TGCGCCAGCAGCCCCCAGAGGGATGAGCAGTTCTTC
CDR3 protein: CASSPQRDEQFF